A selection of T cell receptor beta chains follows, all from one sample in a study of cytomegalovirus exposure and HLA in healthy donors. Clones were read by immunoSEQ multiplex PCR, and TCRdb kept only the in-frame ones, dropping some. This sample has over 95,000 clones, with roughly 72% found just once. Sequenced: PBMCs. All receptors come from a woman in her thirties or forties in good health and CMV-seropositive. The CDR3 runs from the conserved cysteine through the conserved F or W. A D gene is named only where the DNA matches it firmly. Not every row has a clone size; where given, it reads once, few, many or a size class.

j_call | clone_size | d_call | v_call | cdr3_nt | cdr3_aa
TRBJ2-3 | . | TRBD1 | TRBV18 | TGTGCCAGCTCACCCGGGACAGCAACAGATACGCAGTATTTT | CASSPGTATDTQYF
TRBJ1-1 | once | . | TRBV5-1 | TGCGCCAGCAGCTTGGGAGGTGCGGGCACTGAAGCTTTCTTT | CASSLGGAGTEAFF
TRBJ2-7 | few | TRBD1 | TRBV11-3 | TGTGCCAGCAGCAAATGGACAGGGGGGAACAACGAGCAGTACTTC | CASSKWTGGNNEQYF
TRBJ2-1 | . | TRBD2 | TRBV5-1 | TGCGCCAGCAGCTCCTTACTAGCGGGAGTATCAAATGAGCAGTTCTTC | CASSSLLAGVSNEQFF
TRBJ2-7 | . | . | TRBV7-3 | TGTGCCAGCAGACTACAGGGATACGAGCAGTACTTC | CASRLQGYEQYF
TRBJ1-6 | . | . | TRBV13 | TGTGCCAGCAGCCGGGCAGGGTCGAATTCACCCCTCCACTTT | CASSRAGSNSPLHF
TRBJ1-1 | . | TRBD1 | TRBV5-1 | TGCGCCAGCAGCTTGTCTTCAGGGGGCAACACTGAAGCTTTCTTT | CASSLSSGGNTEAFF
TRBJ1-2 | . | . | TRBV7-9 | TGTGCCAGCAGCAGAGACACATATGGCTACACCTTC | CASSRDTYGYTF
TRBJ2-7 | . | TRBD1 | TRBV5-4 | TGTGCCAGCAGGGCCGGGACAGGGCTCTCCTACGAGCAGTACTTC | CASRAGTGLSYEQYF
TRBJ1-6 | . | . | TRBV5-4 | TGTGCCAGCAGCTTTGGAGGGCGAGGGAATTCACCCCTCCACTTT | CASSFGGRGNSPLHF
TRBJ2-7 | . | . | TRBV7-2 | TGTGCCAGCAGCTTCTACCTCTCCAACGAGCAGTACTTC | CASSFYLSNEQYF
TRBJ2-7 | . | . | TRBV6-5 | TGTGCCAGCAGTTCTAAGTCAGGGGCCTACGAGCAGTACTTC | CASSSKSGAYEQYF
TRBJ1-2 | . | TRBD1 | TRBV16 | TGTGCCAGCAGCCCCCGGACAGGGGACTATGGCTACACCTTC | CASSPRTGDYGYTF
TRBJ2-2 | . | . | TRBV21-1 | TGTGCCAGCCCCCGGGACAGGGAGAACACCGGGGAGCTGTTTTTT | CASPRDRENTGELFF